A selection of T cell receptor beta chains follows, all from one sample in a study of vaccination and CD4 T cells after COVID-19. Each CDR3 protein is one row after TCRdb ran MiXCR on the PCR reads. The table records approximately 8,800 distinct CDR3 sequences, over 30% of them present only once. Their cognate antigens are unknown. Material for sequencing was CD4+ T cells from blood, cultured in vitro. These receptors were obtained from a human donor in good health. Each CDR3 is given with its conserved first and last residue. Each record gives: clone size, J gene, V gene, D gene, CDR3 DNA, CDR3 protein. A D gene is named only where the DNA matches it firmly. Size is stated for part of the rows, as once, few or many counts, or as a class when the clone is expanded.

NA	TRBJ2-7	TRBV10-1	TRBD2	TGCGCCAGCAGTGACCTAGCGGGCTACGAGCAGTACTTC	CASSDLAGYEQYF
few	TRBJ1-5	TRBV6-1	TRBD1	TGTGCCAGCAGGTGGGACAGCCTCAATAATCAGCCCCAGCATTTT	CASRWDSLNNQPQHF
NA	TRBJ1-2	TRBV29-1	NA	TGCAGCGTAAGAAACAGGGTGACCGGAGGCTACACCTTC	CSVRNRVTGGYTF
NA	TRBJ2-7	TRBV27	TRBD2	TGTGCCAGCAGTCTACGCGGGGCGGGGGTGGGCGAGCAGTACTTC	CASSLRGAGVGEQYF
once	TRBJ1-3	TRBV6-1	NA	TGTGCCAGCAAGTTGACAGTTACTGGAAACACCATATATTTT	CASKLTVTGNTIYF
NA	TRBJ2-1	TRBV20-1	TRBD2	TGCAGTGCTAGAGACGGGACTAGCGGCATCCGCTCCTACAATGAGCAGTTCTTC	CSARDGTSGIRSYNEQFF
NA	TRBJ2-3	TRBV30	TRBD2	TGTGCCTGGAGTTCGGGGGGGCCCGCAGATACGCAGTATTTT	CAWSSGGPADTQYF
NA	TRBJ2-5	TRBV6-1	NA	TGTGCCAGCAGGCCCGGGCTAGCATCGGAGACCCAGTACTTC	CASRPGLASETQYF
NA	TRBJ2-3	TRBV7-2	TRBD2	TGTGCCAGCAGCTCTACTAGCGCCAGCACAGATACGCAGTATTTT	CASSSTSASTDTQYF
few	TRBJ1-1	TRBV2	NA	TGTGCCAGCAGGGGGTGGCCTACGAACACTGAAGCTTTCTTT	CASRGWPTNTEAFF
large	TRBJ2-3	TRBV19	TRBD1	TGTGCCAGTAGTACCCGGACAGGGAACACAGATACGCAGTATTTT	CASSTRTGNTDTQYF
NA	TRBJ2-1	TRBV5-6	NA	TGTGCCAGCAGCCCCGACAGGCGATCCTACAATGAGCAGTTCTTC	CASSPDRRSYNEQFF
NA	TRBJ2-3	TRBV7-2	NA	TGTGCCAGCAGCTTTGACCCGGACACAGATACGCAGTATTTT	CASSFDPDTDTQYF
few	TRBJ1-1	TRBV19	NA	TGTGCCAGTAGTACTGACTCAAGGAACACTGAAGCTTTCTTT	CASSTDSRNTEAFF
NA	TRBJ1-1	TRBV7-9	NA	TGTGCCAGCAGCCAAGGATACGGGGTTCAGGGGACTGAAGCTTTCTTT	CASSQGYGVQGTEAFF
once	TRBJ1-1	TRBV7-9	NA	TGTGCCAGCAGCTTAAATTTGGACTTGAACACTGAAGCTTTCTTT	CASSLNLDLNTEAFF
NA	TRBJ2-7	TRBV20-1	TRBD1	TGCAGTGCTAGAGGGGACAGGGGCACCTACGAGCAGTACTTC	CSARGDRGTYEQYF
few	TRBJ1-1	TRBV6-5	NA	TGTGCCAGCAGTTATAGGTTTGACACTAACACTGAAGCTTTCTTT	CASSYRFDTNTEAFF
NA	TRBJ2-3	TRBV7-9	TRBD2	TGTGCCAGCAGCTTACGCCGACTAGCGGGAGGGCCCCCAGATACGCAGTATTTT	CASSLRRLAGGPPDTQYF
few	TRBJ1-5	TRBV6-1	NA	TGTGCCAGCAGTGAATTGGGTCAGCCCCAGCATTTT	CASSELGQPQHF
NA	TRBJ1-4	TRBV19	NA	TGTGCCAGTAGTATCCCGGGGCCCTCTAATGAAAAACTGTTTTTT	CASSIPGPSNEKLFF
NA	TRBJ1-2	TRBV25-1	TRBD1	TGTGCCAGCAGTGCCCGACAGGGGGAGAACTATGGCTACACCTTC	CASSARQGENYGYTF
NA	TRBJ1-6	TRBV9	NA	TGTGCCAGCAGCGTAGAGGGAGGGGATTATTCACCCCTCCACTTT	CASSVEGGDYSPLHF
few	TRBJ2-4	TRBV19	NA	TGTGCCAGTGATACAGGCAGGGCAATGATTCGGTACTTC	CASDTGRAMIRYF
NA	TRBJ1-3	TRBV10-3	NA	TGTGCCATCAGTGAGTGGGGGGGTAACTCTGGAAACACCATATATTTT	CAISEWGGNSGNTIYF
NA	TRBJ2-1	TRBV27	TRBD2	TGTGCCAGCTGGAGGGCTAGCGGGATCGGTAATGAGCAGTTCTTC	CASWRASGIGNEQFF
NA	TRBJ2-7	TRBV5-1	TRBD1	TGCGCCAGCCGATCCGGGACAGGGTTCGGCTACGAGCAGTACTTC	CASRSGTGFGYEQYF
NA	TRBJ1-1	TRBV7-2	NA	TGTGCCAGCAGCTTAGCGCCGGGGCCACAGAACACTGAAGCTTTCTTT	CASSLAPGPQNTEAFF